Reported below is one T cell receptor beta chain. The sample belongs to a study of control samples from healthy donors and cancer patients. The repertoire was sequenced with immunoSEQ multiplex PCR; TCRdb's copy has only in-frame clones and lacks some. The sample lists 120,000 or so clones; around 87% were seen once. The germline V and J ends were trimmed by 1 base and 4 bases, with 11 bases remaining between them. This CDR3 is 15 amino acids long. Germline V gives CDR1 MGHRA, CDR2 YSYEKL. The rearrangement uses TRBV4-1 and TRBJ1-3; possibly TRBD1 for D (6 bases). The sequence was collected from a man in his sixties in good health. The sample consisted of blood. CDR3 residues: CASSQGTVTGNTIYF. CDR3 coding DNA: TGCGCCAGCAGCCAAGGGACAGTTACCGGAAACACCATATATTTT.